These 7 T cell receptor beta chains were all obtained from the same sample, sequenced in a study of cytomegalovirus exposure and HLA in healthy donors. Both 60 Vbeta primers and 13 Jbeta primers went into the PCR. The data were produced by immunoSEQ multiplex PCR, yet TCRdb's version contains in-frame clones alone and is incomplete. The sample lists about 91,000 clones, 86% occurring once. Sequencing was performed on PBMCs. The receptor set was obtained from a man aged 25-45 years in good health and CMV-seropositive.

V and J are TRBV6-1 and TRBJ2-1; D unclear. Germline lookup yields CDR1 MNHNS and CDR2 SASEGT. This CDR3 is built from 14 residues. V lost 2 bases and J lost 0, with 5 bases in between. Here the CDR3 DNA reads TGTGCCAGCAGTGAAACAGCCTCCTACAATGAGCAGTTCTTC. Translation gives CASSETASYNEQFF.

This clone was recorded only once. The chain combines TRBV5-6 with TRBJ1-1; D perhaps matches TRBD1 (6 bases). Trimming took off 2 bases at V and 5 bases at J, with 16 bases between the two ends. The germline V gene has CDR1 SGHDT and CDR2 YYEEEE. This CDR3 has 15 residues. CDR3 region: CASSFGGRGGTEAFF. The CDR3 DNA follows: TGTGCCAGCAGCTTCGGGGGGCGAGGAGGTACTGAAGCTTTCTTT.

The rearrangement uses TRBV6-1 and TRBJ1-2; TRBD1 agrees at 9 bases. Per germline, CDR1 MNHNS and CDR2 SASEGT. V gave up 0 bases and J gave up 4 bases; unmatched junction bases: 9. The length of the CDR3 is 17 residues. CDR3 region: CASSEAFLGQGGYGYTF. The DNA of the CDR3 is TGTGCCAGCAGTGAAGCTTTTTTGGGACAGGGAGGCTATGGCTACACCTTC.

The CDR3 DNA reads TGTGCCAGCAGCTTGGGCGGCAACTCTGGAAACACCATATATTTT. This gives the protein CASSLGGNSGNTIYF. The rearrangement joins TRBV5-4 to TRBJ1-3; no clear D. The CDR3 is 15 residues long. Germline V gene sequence: CDR1 SGHNT, CDR2 YYREEE (reference sequence). V was cut by 0 bases and J by 0 bases, with 7 bases left in between.

CDR3 nucleotides: TGTGCCAGCAGAAATCCAGGGGTCCATCAGCCCCAGCATTTT. It codes for CASRNPGVHQPQHF. The chain recombines TRBV6-1 with TRBJ1-5, with a possible D match to TRBD1 (6 bases). The germline gives CDR1 MNHNS, CDR2 SASEGT. V was clipped by 6 bases and J by 5 bases, with 14 bases between them. CDR3 length: 14 amino acids.

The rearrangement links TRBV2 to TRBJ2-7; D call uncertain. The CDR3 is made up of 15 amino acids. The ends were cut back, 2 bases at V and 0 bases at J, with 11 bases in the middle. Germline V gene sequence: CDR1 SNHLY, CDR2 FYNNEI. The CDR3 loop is CASSEYDTNSYEQYF. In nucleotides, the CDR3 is TGTGCCAGCAGTGAATATGATACAAACTCCTACGAGCAGTACTTC.

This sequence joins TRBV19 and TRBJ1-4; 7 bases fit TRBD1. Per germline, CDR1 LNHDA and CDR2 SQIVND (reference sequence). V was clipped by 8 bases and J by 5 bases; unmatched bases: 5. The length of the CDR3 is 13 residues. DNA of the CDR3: TGTGCCAGTTCGGACAGGACCAATGAAAAACTGTTTTTT. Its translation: CASSDRTNEKLFF.